These 27 T cell receptor beta chains originate from one sample sequenced in a study of Ad26.COV2.S vaccination and SARS-CoV-2 variants. Documented treatment: 15 to 20 received Ad26.COV2.S at low or high dose, single or two shots; 5 received placebo; per-sample allocation not given. On day 63 after the first injection, vaccine and placebo recipients gave samples. Libraries were prepared by immunoSEQ multiplex PCR; TCRdb keeps only in-frame clonotypes and omits some of them. The table records hundreds of thousands of clones, around 92% of them present only once. This specimen consisted of peripheral blood, obtained in a trial of Ad26.COV2.S vaccine versus placebo. The receptor set was obtained from a person between 18 and 60 years old who received the Ad26.COV2.S COVID-19 vaccine or a placebo.

V usage is TRBV19 and J usage is TRBJ1-5; maybe TRBD1 (6 bases). Germline assignment: CDR1 LNHDA and CDR2 SQIVND (reference sequence). The V and J ends lost 3 bases and 3 bases respectively, with 12 bases between them. The CDR3 loop spans 15 amino acids. CDR3 DNA sequence: TGTGCCAGTAGTATTCTGGGGGCGAACAATCAGCCCCAGCATTTT. Amino acids: CASSILGANNQPQHF.

The J gene is TRBJ1-1, the V gene TRBV30; unclear D gene. Trimming took off 3 bases at V and 0 bases at J, with 11 bases between the two ends. This CDR3 has 14 residues. Looked up from germline, CDR1 is GTSNPN and CDR2 is SVGIG (reference sequence). The CDR3 DNA sequence: TGTGCCTGGAGAGGGAGGGTTTTGAACACTGAAGCTTTCTTT. It encodes CAWRGRVLNTEAFF.

The rearrangement links TRBV5-1 to TRBJ2-3; no clear D. Per the germline V gene, CDR1 is SGHRS and CDR2 is YFSETQ. With 4 bases removed from V and 0 bases from J, the gap between germline ends came to 6 bases. This CDR3 has 13 amino acids. The CDR3 loop reads CASSRSSTDTQYF. CDR3 DNA: TGCGCCAGCAGCAGATCTAGCACAGATACGCAGTATTTT.

V gene TRBV3-1 (or the pseudogene TRBV3-2) combines with J gene TRBJ2-3; 7 bases line up with TRBD1. The CDR3 is 14 amino acids. Germline values: CDR1 LGHDT, CDR2 YNNKEL (reference sequence). V gave up 6 bases and J gave up 3 bases; unmatched junction bases: 6. Written as DNA, the CDR3 is TGTGCCAGCAGTCAGGACAGGTCGACAGATACGCAGTATTTT. Translation gives CASSQDRSTDTQYF.

The chain has TRBV9 and TRBJ1-6; 7 bases agree with TRBD1. The CDR3 consists of 13 residues. V lost 2 bases to trimming and J lost 9 bases; unmatched junction nucleotides: 2. From germline, CDR1 is SGDLS and CDR2 YYNGEE. The CDR3 protein is CASSVGQVSPLHF. The CDR3 DNA reads TGTGCCAGCAGCGTCGGACAGGTTTCACCCCTCCACTTT.

This rearrangement joins TRBV5-1 to TRBJ2-1, with 10 bases identical to TRBD2. The germline V gene has CDR1 SGHRS and CDR2 YFSETQ. The CDR3 contains 16 residues. The ends lost 2 bases at V and 4 bases at J; junction bases unmatched: 6. The CDR3 nucleotides are TGCGCCAGCAGCTTATATAGCGGGAGGAATTACAATGAGCAGTTCTTC. Translation: CASSLYSGRNYNEQFF.

This chain joins TRBV3-1 (or the pseudogene TRBV3-2) and TRBJ2-7; D perhaps matches TRBD2 (6 bases). Germline values: CDR1 LGHDT, CDR2 YNNKEL (reference sequence). The CDR3 has 13 amino acids. The V and J ends lost 3 bases and 5 bases respectively, with 11 bases between them. The CDR3 spells CASSQLGRHEQYF. Written as DNA, the CDR3 is TGTGCCAGCAGCCAGTTGGGGAGGCACGAGCAGTACTTC.

V and J are TRBV3-1 (or the pseudogene TRBV3-2) and TRBJ1-6, with D possibly matching TRBD1 (6 bases). In germline, CDR1 is LGHDT, CDR2 YNNKEL (reference sequence). The CDR3 is 15 amino acids. The V end was cut by 0 bases, the J end by 6 bases, with 9 bases between. The CDR3 nucleotides are TGTGCCAGCAGCCAAGAGACAGGTCCTAATTCACCCCTCCACTTT. Its translation is CASSQETGPNSPLHF.

The chain couples TRBV7-9 to TRBJ2-7; TRBD2 matches 14 bases. Germline trimming cut 5 bases from V and 5 bases from J; bases unmatched to any gene: 5. The CDR3 is made up of 15 amino acids. The germline CDR1 and CDR2 sequences are SEHNR and FQNEAQ (reference sequence). Here the CDR3 reads CASSKQTSGRDEQYF. Written as DNA, the CDR3 is TGTGCCAGCAGCAAACAGACTAGCGGGAGGGACGAGCAGTACTTC.

The V and J genes are TRBV11-1 and TRBJ2-1; D is unclear. The ends were cut back, 3 bases at V and 4 bases at J, with 7 bases in the middle. Per the germline V gene, CDR1 is SGHAT and CDR2 is FQDESV (reference sequence). The CDR3 consists of 13 residues. The CDR3 DNA is TGTGCCAGCAGCTTGGACGGGTACAATGAGCAGTTCTTC. Encoded protein: CASSLDGYNEQFF.

This chain links TRBV3-1 (or the pseudogene TRBV3-2) with TRBJ2-3; 11 bases match TRBD1. Germline values: CDR1 LGHDT, CDR2 YNNKEL (reference sequence). This CDR3 region has 16 residues. The V segment lost 1 base and the J segment 3 bases; nucleotides outside the gene matches: 3. The CDR3 region is CASSQGTGGRTDTQYF. CDR3 bases: TGTGCCAGCAGCCAAGGGACAGGGGGCCGGACAGATACGCAGTATTTT.

The chain employs TRBV6-5 and TRBJ1-4; D uncertain. V was cut by 8 bases and J by 8 bases, with 15 bases left in between. The CDR3 is 13 amino acids. Germline values: CDR1 MNHEY, CDR2 SVGAGI. The DNA of the CDR3 is TGTGCCAGCTGCCCGGTCCACGGGGAAAAACTGTTTTTT. Residues: CASCPVHGEKLFF.

The genes are TRBV15 and TRBJ2-2, with 7 bases aligning to TRBD2. The CDR3 has 16 residues. The V and J ends lost 1 base and 4 bases, in that order; junction bases with no gene match: 6. Germline lookup yields CDR1 LNHNV and CDR2 YYDKDF (reference sequence). The CDR3 DNA reads TGTGCCACCAGCAGAGGGAGCGGGGTGGGCACCGGGGAGCTGTTTTTT. It yields the protein CATSRGSGVGTGELFF. The full variable domain, its missing parts supplied by reference TRBV15 and TRBJ2-2, is DAMVIQNPRYQVTQFGKPVTLSCSQTLNHNVMYWYQQKSSQAPKLLFHYYDKDFNNEADTPDNFQSRRPNTSFCFLDIRSPGLGDTAMYLCATSRGSGVGTGELFFGEGSRLTVL.

The rearrangement links TRBV27 to TRBJ1-5; D possibly corresponds to TRBD1 (5 bases). Germline CDR1 is MNHEY and CDR2 is SMNVEV (reference sequence). The CDR3 runs to 15 residues. Trimming stripped 5 bases from V and 3 bases from J, with 14 bases between. As DNA, the CDR3 is TGTGCCAGCAGTGGGGGAGGAGGGCCCAATCAGCCCCAGCATTTT. It specifies CASSGGGGPNQPQHF.

The chain links TRBV3-1 (or the pseudogene TRBV3-2) to TRBJ2-3; D unclear. The CDR3 totals 14 residues. The germline V and J ends were trimmed by 2 bases and 0 bases, with 6 bases remaining between them. Looked up from germline, CDR1 is LGHDT and CDR2 is YNNKEL (reference sequence). CDR3 bases: TGTGCCAGCAGCCAACACCATAGCACAGATACGCAGTATTTT. This sequence encodes CASSQHHSTDTQYF.

This clone was found a few times. This sequence joins TRBV7-8 and TRBJ2-7; 8 bases are a match to TRBD2. This CDR3 comprises 17 residues. V was clipped by 5 bases and J by 0 bases; unmatched bases: 12. Germline V gene data show CDR1 as SGHVS and CDR2 as FQNEAQ. As DNA, the CDR3 is TGTGCCAGCAGCGCCAGAGGTATGACTAGCGTCTCCTACGAGCAGTACTTC. Translation gives CASSARGMTSVSYEQYF. The full variable domain, its missing parts supplied by reference TRBV7-8 and TRBJ2-7, is GAGVSQSPRYKVAKRGQDVALRCDPISGHVSLFWYQQALGQGPEFLTYFQNEAQLDKSGLPSDRFFAERPEGSVSTLKIQRTQQEDSAVYLCASSARGMTSVSYEQYFGPGTRLTVT.

This chain uses TRBV4-3 with TRBJ2-5; a possible D gene is TRBD2 (5 bases). The CDR3 is 18 residues long. The germline V gene encodes CDR1 LGHNA and CDR2 YSLEER. The germline V and J ends were trimmed by 0 bases and 4 bases, with 21 bases remaining between them. CDR3 DNA: TGCGCCAGCAGCCAAGACCTCCCTAGCTCGTGGCAACCAGAGACCCAGTACTTC. Translated, it gives CASSQDLPSSWQPETQYF.

The V gene is TRBV5-8, the J gene TRBJ2-3; the D is unclear. Germline V CDR1 and CDR2: SGHTS, YDEGEE. Trimming removed 5 bases at V and 14 bases at J, with 9 bases between. This CDR3 spans 9 amino acids. Here the CDR3 DNA reads TGTGCCAGCAGAAACCTGGGGTATTTT. It yields the protein CASRNLGYF.

This chain uses TRBV18 with TRBJ1-1, with 8 bases that match TRBD1. This CDR3 is 16 amino acids long. Germline-derived CDR1 and CDR2 are KGHSH and LQKENI. J gave up 0 bases and V 6 bases, and 9 bases lay outside the gene matches. As DNA, the CDR3 is TGTGCCAGCTCCGAGAGGCAGGGGGCCATGAACACTGAAGCTTTCTTT. Translation: CASSERQGAMNTEAFF.

The rearrangement links TRBV30 to TRBJ1-4; 8 bases are shared with TRBD1. The length of the CDR3 is 14 residues. The germline V gene encodes CDR1 GTSNPN and CDR2 SVGIG (reference sequence). Germline trimming cut 4 bases from V and 8 bases from J; bases unmatched to any gene: 9. The CDR3 sequence is CAWTLQGAGEKLFF. CDR3 in DNA: TGTGCCTGGACTCTCCAGGGGGCAGGGGAAAAACTGTTTTTT.

The chain employs TRBV5-4 and TRBJ1-2; D remains ambiguous. CDR3 length: 13 amino acids. Trimming left V 1 base short and J 1 base short, with 5 bases between. The germline gives CDR1 SGHNT, CDR2 YYREEE (reference sequence). The CDR3 protein is CASSLRINYGYTF. CDR3 sequence (DNA): TGTGCCAGCAGCTTGCGGATTAACTATGGCTACACCTTC.

This chain uses TRBV27 with TRBJ2-2; 9 bases line up with TRBD1. Germline lookup yields CDR1 MNHEY and CDR2 SMNVEV (reference sequence). The CDR3 covers 18 residues. J was trimmed by 1 base and V by 5 bases; bases with no gene match: 11. Here the CDR3 reads CASSRDRALLMNTGELFF. The CDR3 DNA reads TGTGCCAGCAGTCGGGACAGGGCGTTACTTATGAACACCGGGGAGCTGTTTTTT.

The V call is TRBV30, the J call TRBJ2-3; 11 nucleotides agree with TRBD2. This CDR3 region has 13 residues. Germline loops: CDR1 GTSNPN, CDR2 SVGIG (reference sequence). V lost 8 bases to trimming and J lost 5 bases; unmatched junction nucleotides: 6. CDR3 region: CARTSGREDTQYF. CDR3 DNA: TGTGCCAGAACTAGCGGGAGAGAAGATACGCAGTATTTT.

The chain recombines TRBV2 with TRBJ2-7, with D possibly being TRBD1 (5 bases). The V gene lost 4 bases and the J gene lost 3 bases, with 10 bases spanning the gap. Germline loops: CDR1 SNHLY, CDR2 FYNNEI. This CDR3 is 13 amino acids long. CDR3 residues: CASSVDSLYEQYF. The CDR3, as DNA: TGTGCCAGCAGTGTAGACAGCCTCTACGAGCAGTACTTC.

This clone was counted a single time. The chain joins TRBV7-2 to TRBJ2-1; D is uncertain. The CDR3 runs to 15 residues. The germline V gene encodes CDR1 SGHTA and CDR2 FQGNSA. V lost 5 bases and J 0 bases, leaving 11 bases between the germline ends. The CDR3 DNA reads TGTGCCAGCAGCCCGAGAGGAAGCTCCTACAATGAGCAGTTCTTC. As protein: CASSPRGSSYNEQFF.

This sequence joins TRBV27 and TRBJ1-1, with D possibly being TRBD1 (5 bases). CDR1 and CDR2 from the germline V gene are MNHEY and SMNVEV (reference sequence). The CDR3 covers 14 residues. Trimming removed 2 bases at V and 1 base at J, with 8 bases between. The CDR3 sequence: CASSLNRRNTEAFF. The CDR3 bases are TGTGCCAGCAGTTTAAACAGGCGGAACACTGAAGCTTTCTTT.

V and J are TRBV5-1 and TRBJ2-4, with TRBD1 matching over 11 bases. The CDR3 runs to 14 residues. Germline V CDR1 and CDR2: SGHRS, YFSETQ. Losses at the gene ends were 4 bases for V and 8 bases for J; bases not matched to a gene: 5. Written as DNA, the CDR3 is TGCGCCAGCAGCCCGGGACAGGGGGGAGACATTCAGTACTTC. Translated, it gives CASSPGQGGDIQYF.